The clone carrying this T cell receptor (beta chain) was observed a few times. The V gene lost 0 bases and the J gene lost 3 bases, with 14 bases spanning the gap. This CDR3 spans 15 amino acids. Per the germline V gene, CDR1 is GTSNPN and CDR2 is SVGIG (reference sequence). This record belongs to a study of blood T cell repertoires in COVID-19. Study background: Acute and convalescent COVID-19 samples came from the United States, Italy and Spain.

Using immunoSEQ multiplex PCR, the repertoire was profiled, and TCRdb retains in-frame clones only, with some absent. The data contain some 100,000 clones, roughly 83% of them singletons. The sample was peripheral blood. The chain couples TRBV30 to TRBJ1-1; the D gene is possibly TRBD1 (6 bases). The clonotype was recovered from a woman between 55 and 75 years old with acute or convalescent COVID-19. CDR3 loop: CAWSVPQGTYTEAFF. The CDR3 DNA sequence: TGTGCCTGGAGTGTACCGCAGGGGACGTACACTGAAGCTTTCTTT.